What follows are 8 T cell receptor beta chains derived from one specimen sequenced in a study of T-cell memory formation after mild COVID-19. MiXCR, applied by TCRdb to the 5' RACE reads, yields one record per CDR3 protein. The table has about 440,000 distinct CDR3 sequences, around 19% seen once. Sequenced sample: PBMCs or a T cell subset sorted from them (not recorded which). These receptors all stem from an adult woman who had mild COVID-19 (a few samples of this study predate the infection). Cell type and time point are not known.

The chain has TRBV7-9 and TRBJ1-1; D not resolved. CDR3 length equals 12 residues. Trimming shortened V by 0 bases and J by 6 bases, and 5 bases separated the two germline ends. Germline CDR1 is SEHNR and CDR2 is FQNEAQ (reference sequence). The CDR3 DNA reads TGTGCCAGCAGCTTAGCATTGGCTGAAGCTTTCTTT. Protein product: CASSLALAEAFF. Full variable domain (missing parts from reference TRBV7-9 and TRBJ1-1): DTGVSQNPRHKITKRGQNVTFRCDPISEHNRLYWYRQTLGQGPEFLTYFQNEAQLEKSRLLSDRFSAERPKGSFSTLEIQRTEQGDSAMYLCASSLALAEAFFGQGTRLTVV.

This clonotype has a handful of counts. In nucleotides, the CDR3 is TGTGCCAGCAGCCCCGCAGGGGCCTTTCGTGAAAAACTGTTTTTT. It codes for CASSPAGAFREKLFF. This rearrangement joins TRBV6-2 or TRBV6-3 to TRBJ1-4, with D possibly TRBD1 on 6 matching bases. CDR1 and CDR2 from the germline V gene are MNHEY and SVGEGT. The CDR3 has 15 amino acids. Between the trimmed V and J ends, which lost 6 bases and 7 bases, there was a span of 18 bases.

This clonotype has more than one count but fewer than ten. The chain carries TRBV9 and TRBJ1-2; TRBD1 aligns across 7 bases. CDR1 and CDR2 from the germline V gene are SGDLS and YYNGEE. The CDR3 loop spans 15 amino acids. V shed 7 bases and J 7 bases; nucleotides not matched to a gene: 16. The CDR3 coding sequence is TGTGCCAGCGAGGAGTTGGCCAGGGGGTTCGGTGGCTACACCTTC. It codes for CASEELARGFGGYTF.

The rearrangement uses TRBV7-2 and TRBJ1-4; maybe TRBD1 (6 bases). Per the germline V gene, CDR1 is SGHTA and CDR2 is FQGNSA. V shed 7 bases and J shed 6 bases, with 21 bases lying between them. The CDR3 sequence is 16 residues long. The CDR3 nucleotides are TGTGCCAGCACCATTATGGGTGGGGGGCCGTATGAAAAACTGTTTTTT. It is translated as CASTIMGGGPYEKLFF.

This chain joins TRBV14 and TRBJ2-1, with D uncertain. This CDR3 comprises 16 residues. V lost 4 bases, J lost 0 bases, and 13 bases lay in between. Germline V gives CDR1 SGHDN, CDR2 FVKESK. In DNA, the CDR3 is TGTGCCAGCAGCCGTTACGCGTACAGCTCCTACAATGAGCAGTTCTTC. It is translated as CASSRYAYSSYNEQFF.

The V gene is TRBV15, the J gene TRBJ2-7, with D perhaps matching TRBD1 (5 bases). V lost 2 bases and J lost 5, with 13 bases in between. This CDR3 comprises 14 residues. Germline V gene sequence: CDR1 LNHNV, CDR2 YYDKDF (reference sequence). CDR3 sequence (DNA): TGTGCCACCAGCAGACAGGGTAATCCCCACGAGCAGTACTTC. The encoded protein is CATSRQGNPHEQYF. The variable domain in full, completed from reference TRBV15 and TRBJ2-7, reads DAMVIQNPRYQVTQFGKPVTLSCSQTLNHNVMYWYQQKSSQAPKLLFHYYDKDFNNEADTPDNFQSRRPNTSFCFLDIRSPGLGDTAMYLCATSRQGNPHEQYFGPGTRLTVT.

The sample holds a few counts of this clonotype. The V gene is TRBV24-1, the J gene TRBJ2-3; D may be TRBD1 or TRBD2 (5 bases each). Trimming stripped 10 bases from V and 2 bases from J, with 6 bases between. The CDR3 consists of 11 residues. Germline values: CDR1 KGHDR, CDR2 SFDVKD. CDR3 sequence reads: CATGVTDTQYF. In DNA form, the CDR3 reads TGTGCCACGGGGGTCACAGATACGCAGTATTTT.

The gene calls are TRBV4-1 and TRBJ2-1; TRBD2 aligns across 8 bases. Germline V CDR1 and CDR2: MGHRA, YSYEKL. V lost 2 bases to trimming and J lost 7 bases; unmatched junction nucleotides: 13. The CDR3 sequence is 17 residues long. In DNA form, the CDR3 reads TGCGCCAGCAGCCAACGAAAACTACAGCGGGAGACGAATGAGCAGTTCTTC. Protein sequence: CASSQRKLQRETNEQFF.